One and the same sample provided the 20 T cell receptor beta chains below, sequenced in a study of early T cells in non-severe SARS-CoV-2 infection. MiXCR, run by TCRdb on the 5' RACE reads, gives a single entry per CDR3 protein. The sample includes tens of thousands of distinct CDR3 sequences, 11% seen only once; the top ten take 10%. The sequencing input was whole blood. These receptors were obtained from an adult who was a healthcare worker with PCR-confirmed SARS-CoV-2 infection or an uninfected control (not recorded which).

V is TRBV19 and J is TRBJ1-1; D is uncertain. Germline CDR1 is LNHDA and CDR2 is SQIVND (reference sequence). Trimming took off 6 bases at V and 3 bases at J, with 11 bases between the two ends. The CDR3 sequence is 13 residues long. For the CDR3, the DNA is TGTGCCAGTAGCATGATACGGGACACTGAAGCTTTCTTT. It is translated as CASSMIRDTEAFF.

This clonotype was recorded many times. The chain recombines TRBV4-2 with TRBJ2-5; D gene ambiguous. This CDR3 comprises 15 residues. V gave up 1 base and J gave up 3 bases, with 12 bases separating them. CDR1 and CDR2 from the germline V gene are LGHNA and YNFKEQ. The CDR3 sequence: CASSQVFSREETQYF. The DNA of the CDR3 is TGTGCCAGCAGCCAAGTATTCTCTAGAGAAGAGACCCAGTACTTC.

This chain uses TRBV28 with TRBJ1-3; D unclear. CDR3 length equals 12 residues. Germline loops: CDR1 MDHEN, CDR2 SYDVKM. Trimming took off 4 bases at V and 8 bases at J, with 9 bases between the two ends. DNA for the CDR3: TGTGCCAGCAGTTCCCTGTCGGACACCATATATTTT. Its protein product is CASSSLSDTIYF.

The J gene is TRBJ2-1, the V gene TRBV13; D unresolved. Trimming removed 3 bases from V and 0 bases from J, with 9 bases in between. This CDR3 comprises 15 residues. Germline CDR1 reads PRHDT; CDR2 reads FYEKMQ (reference sequence). CDR3 DNA: TGTGCCAGCAGCTTGGGCAGGAGCTCCTACAATGAGCAGTTCTTC. Translating it yields CASSLGRSSYNEQFF.

In its sample, this clonotype was seen many times. The rearrangement links TRBV7-9 to TRBJ2-7; perhaps TRBD1 as D (6 bases). Trimming left V 0 bases short and J 4 bases short, with 19 bases between. CDR3 size: 17 residues. Germline loops: CDR1 SEHNR, CDR2 FQNEAQ (reference sequence). CDR3 protein: CASSLASSADSGYEQYF. In nucleotides, the CDR3 is TGTGCCAGCAGCTTAGCAAGTTCGGCGGACAGCGGTTACGAGCAGTACTTC.

This clonotype was detected many times. This chain uses TRBV29-1 with TRBJ2-5, with 8 bases fitting TRBD2. Losses at the gene ends were 7 bases for V and 5 bases for J; bases not matched to a gene: 9. This CDR3 comprises 13 residues. CDR1 and CDR2 from the germline V gene are SQVTM and ANQGSEA. The CDR3 sequence is CSAYNSGGETQYF. The CDR3 DNA sequence: TGCAGCGCCTATAATTCGGGGGGGGAGACCCAGTACTTC.

This clonotype came up many times. The rearrangement uses TRBV19 and TRBJ2-3; D call uncertain. V gave up 3 bases and J gave up 2 bases, with 6 bases separating them. The CDR3 is 13 amino acids. CDR1 is LNHDA and CDR2 is SQIVND in the germline V gene (reference sequence). Here the CDR3 DNA reads TGTGCCAGTAGTATGGAGCACACAGATACGCAGTATTTT. Amino acid sequence: CASSMEHTDTQYF.

In its sample, this clonotype was seen a few times. CDR3 nucleotide sequence: TGTGCCAGCAGCCAAGACGGGGCGTACGAGCAGTACTTC. This encodes CASSQDGAYEQYF. The V gene is TRBV3-1, the J gene TRBJ2-7, with D perhaps assigned TRBD1 or TRBD2 (5 bases each). The CDR3 contains 13 residues. Germline assignment: CDR1 LGHDT and CDR2 YNNKEL (reference sequence). Trimming removed 0 bases from V and 4 bases from J, with 7 bases in between.

V and J are TRBV29-1 and TRBJ2-1, with 11 bases fitting TRBD1. The CDR3 has 13 residues. V dropped 7 bases and J dropped 7; count of bases not matched to a gene: 6. Looked up from germline, CDR1 is SQVTM and CDR2 is ANQGSEA. CDR3 loop: CSAKGTGGNEQFF. The CDR3 DNA is TGCAGCGCCAAAGGGACAGGGGGTAATGAGCAGTTCTTC.

This clonotype has more than one count but fewer than ten. The gene calls are TRBV5-5 and TRBJ2-3; 9 bases map to TRBD2. The CDR3 runs 15 residues. The V gene's germline CDR1 is SGHKS and CDR2 YYEKEE (reference sequence). The ends lost 2 bases at V and 4 bases at J; junction bases unmatched: 5. The chain's CDR3 is CASSFQREVSDTQYF. In DNA form, the CDR3 reads TGTGCCAGCAGCTTTCAGCGGGAGGTTTCAGATACGCAGTATTTT.

This clonotype was counted many times. The chain couples TRBV20-1 to TRBJ2-1; 10 bases match TRBD1. Germline assignment: CDR1 DFQATT and CDR2 SNEGSKA (reference sequence). The CDR3 covers 14 residues. The ends lost 4 bases at V and 6 bases at J; junction bases unmatched: 6. The CDR3 spells CSAIGRTGGNEQFF. CDR3 nucleotides: TGCAGTGCTATCGGGAGGACAGGGGGCAATGAGCAGTTCTTC.

This clonotype has a count of ten or more. The chain couples TRBV11-1 to TRBJ2-2; either TRBD1 or TRBD2 may fit D (5 bases each). Between the trimmed V and J ends, which lost 1 base and 6 bases, there was a span of 9 bases. Germline V gives CDR1 SGHAT, CDR2 FQDESV (reference sequence). This CDR3 comprises 14 residues. This chain's CDR3 is CASSLGDGAGELFF. In DNA form, the CDR3 reads TGTGCCAGCAGCTTAGGGGACGGGGCCGGGGAGCTGTTTTTT.

Regarding this clonotype: Sequence at one end of the junction differs from germline and may be a read error. The chain recombines TRBV9 with TRBJ1-1; tentatively, D is TRBD1 (5 bases). The CDR3 runs to 10 residues. Germline-derived CDR1 and CDR2 are SGDLS and YYNGEE. The CDR3: CASSVDQGVF. The CDR3 nucleotides read TGTGCCAGCAGCGTAGACCAGGGCGTCTTT. Looking up the rest from reference TRBV9 and TRBJ1-1 gives the full variable domain: DSGVTQTPKHLITATGQRVTLRCSPRSGDLSVYWYQQSLDQGLQFLIQYYNGEERAKGNILERFSAQQFPDLHSELNLSSLELGDSALYFCASSVDQGVFGQGTRLTVV.

This clonotype was recorded at least ten times. The rearrangement uses TRBV6-2 or TRBV6-3 and TRBJ1-2; D is ambiguous. CDR3 length: 11 amino acids. Trimming stripped 8 bases from V and 4 bases from J, with 8 bases between. Germline V gene sequence: CDR1 MNHEY, CDR2 SVGEGT. Written as DNA, the CDR3 is TGTGCCAGCGGAAGGATCTATGGCTACACCTTC. It is translated as CASGRIYGYTF.

Only a few counts were recorded for this clonotype. V usage is TRBV9 and J usage is TRBJ2-7, with 8 bases identical to TRBD1. The junction had 4 bases not matched to a gene; V was cut back by 0 bases and J by 2 bases. Germline-derived CDR1 and CDR2 are SGDLS and YYNGEE. This CDR3 has 15 amino acids. For the CDR3, the DNA is TGTGCCAGCAGCGTAGGGCAGGGGGCGGCCTACGAGCAGTACTTC. Translating gives CASSVGQGAAYEQYF.

This chain connects TRBV20-1 to TRBJ2-3; the D call may be TRBD1 or TRBD2 (6 bases each). The germline V gene encodes CDR1 DFQATT and CDR2 SNEGSKA (reference sequence). V shed 6 bases and J shed 6 bases, with 13 bases lying between them. CDR3 size: 12 residues. The CDR3 region is CSALQGGDTQYF. In nucleotides, the CDR3 is TGCAGTGCACTACAGGGAGGTGATACGCAGTATTTT.

Only a few counts were recorded for this clonotype. This chain uses TRBV29-1 with TRBJ1-4, with D possibly matching TRBD1 (5 bases). The V gene lost 6 bases and the J gene lost 5 bases, with 19 bases spanning the gap. CDR1 and CDR2 from the germline V gene are SQVTM and ANQGSEA. This CDR3 comprises 15 residues. CDR3 sequence: CSVRQRGVTNEKLFF. The CDR3 region has the DNA TGCAGCGTGAGACAGAGAGGGGTGACCAATGAAAAACTGTTTTTT. Variable domain in full (rest from reference TRBV29-1 and TRBJ1-4): SAVISQKPSRDICQRGTSLTIQCQVDSQVTMMFWYRQQPGQSLTLIATANQGSEATYESGFVIDKFPISRPNLTFSTLTVSNMSPEDSSIYLCSVRQRGVTNEKLFFGSGTQLSVL.

The V gene is TRBV7-9, the J gene TRBJ2-1; D is unresolved. CDR3 length: 14 amino acids. Germline-derived CDR1 and CDR2 are SEHNR and FQNEAQ (reference sequence). V lost 7 bases, J lost 6 bases, and 16 bases lay in between. This CDR3 is CASMIAGSSNEQFF. The CDR3 DNA reads as TGTGCCAGCATGATAGCCGGCAGTAGCAATGAGCAGTTCTTC. The full variable domain, rest sourced from reference TRBV7-9 and TRBJ2-1, is DTGVSQNPRHKITKRGQNVTFRCDPISEHNRLYWYRQTLGQGPEFLTYFQNEAQLEKSRLLSDRFSAERPKGSFSTLEIQRTEQGDSAMYLCASMIAGSSNEQFFGPGTRLTVL.

This clonotype was seen many times. The CDR3 is CASRPGPGDTEAFF. For the CDR3, the DNA is TGTGCCAGCAGGCCAGGCCCCGGGGACACTGAAGCTTTCTTT. This sequence joins TRBV7-3 and TRBJ1-1; the D is unclear. Germline values: CDR1 SGHTA, CDR2 FQGTGA. The CDR3 contains 14 residues. V was trimmed by 6 bases and J by 3 bases, leaving 14 bases between them.

The chain combines TRBV5-1 with TRBJ2-2, with 9 bases aligning to TRBD1. The CDR3 is 16 residues long. Germline trimming cut 4 bases from V and 4 bases from J; bases unmatched to any gene: 8. CDR1 and CDR2 (germline): SGHRS, YFSETQ. The chain's CDR3 is CASSRTGTGITGELFF. CDR3 nucleotides: TGCGCCAGCAGCCGTACCGGGACAGGGATCACCGGGGAGCTGTTTTTT.